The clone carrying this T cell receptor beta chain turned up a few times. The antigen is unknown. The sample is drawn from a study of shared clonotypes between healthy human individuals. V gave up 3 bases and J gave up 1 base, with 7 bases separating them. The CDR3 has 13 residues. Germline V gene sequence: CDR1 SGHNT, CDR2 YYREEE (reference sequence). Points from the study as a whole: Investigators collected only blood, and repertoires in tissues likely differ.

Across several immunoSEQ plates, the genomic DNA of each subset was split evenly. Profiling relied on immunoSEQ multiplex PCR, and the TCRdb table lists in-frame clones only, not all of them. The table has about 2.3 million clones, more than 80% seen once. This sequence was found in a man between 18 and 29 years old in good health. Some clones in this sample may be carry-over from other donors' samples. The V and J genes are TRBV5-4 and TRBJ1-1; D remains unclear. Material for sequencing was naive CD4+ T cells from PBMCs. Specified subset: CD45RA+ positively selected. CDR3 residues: CASSWASNTEAFF. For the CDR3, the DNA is TGTGCCAGCAGCTGGGCGTCGAACACTGAAGCTTTCTTT.